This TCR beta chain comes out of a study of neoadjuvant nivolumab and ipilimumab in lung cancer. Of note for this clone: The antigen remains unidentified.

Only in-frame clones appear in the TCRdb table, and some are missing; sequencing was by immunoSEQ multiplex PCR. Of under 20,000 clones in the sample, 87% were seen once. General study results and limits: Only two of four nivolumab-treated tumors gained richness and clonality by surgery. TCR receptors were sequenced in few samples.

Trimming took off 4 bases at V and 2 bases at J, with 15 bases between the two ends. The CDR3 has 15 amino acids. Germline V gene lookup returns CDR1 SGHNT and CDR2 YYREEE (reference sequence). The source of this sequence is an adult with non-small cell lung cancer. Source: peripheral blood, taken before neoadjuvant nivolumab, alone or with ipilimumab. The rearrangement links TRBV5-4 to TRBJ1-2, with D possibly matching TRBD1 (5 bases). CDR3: CASSSAGTENYGYTF. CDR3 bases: TGTGCCAGCAGCAGTGCCGGGACGGAGAACTATGGCTACACCTTC.